This TCR beta chain comes out of a study of vaccination and CD4 T cells after COVID-19. The CDR3 extends over 14 amino acids. V shed 4 bases and J 7 bases; nucleotides not matched to a gene: 3. Germline lookup yields CDR1 SNHLY and CDR2 FYNNEI. The Oncomine TCR Beta short-read assay generated sequence data from the DNA of cultured CD4+ T cells. MiXCR was run by TCRdb on the PCR reads, yielding one entry per CDR3 protein. This table holds around 15,000 distinct CDR3 sequences, less than 70% found once. The sample's treatment: roughly nine-day PBMC culture with coronavirus spike peptide pools or control peptides (ViraFEST assay). Remarks on this clonotype: What it binds is unknown.

V gene TRBV2 combines with J gene TRBJ1-6; 8 positions agree with TRBD1. This clonotype was sampled from a human donor who had recovered from COVID-19. Sequenced sample: CD4+ T cells from blood, cultured in vitro. The CDR3 DNA reads as TGTGCCAGCAGTGGCGGACAGGGAAATTCACCCCTCCACTTT. Protein: CASSGGQGNSPLHF.